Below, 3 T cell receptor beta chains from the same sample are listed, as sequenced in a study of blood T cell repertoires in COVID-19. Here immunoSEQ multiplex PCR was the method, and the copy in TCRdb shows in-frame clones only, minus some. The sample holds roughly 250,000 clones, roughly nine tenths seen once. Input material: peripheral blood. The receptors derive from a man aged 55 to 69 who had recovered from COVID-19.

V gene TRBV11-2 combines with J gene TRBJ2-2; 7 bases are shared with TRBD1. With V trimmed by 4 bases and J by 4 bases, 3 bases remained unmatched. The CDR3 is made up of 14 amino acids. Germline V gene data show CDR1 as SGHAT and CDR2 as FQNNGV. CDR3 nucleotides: TGTGCCAGCAGCTCACAGGGGTCCACCGGGGAGCTGTTTTTT. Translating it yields CASSSQGSTGELFF. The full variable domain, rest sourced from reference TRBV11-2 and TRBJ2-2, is EAGVAQSPRYKIIEKRQSVAFWCNPISGHATLYWYQQILGQGPKLLIQFQNNGVVDDSQLPKDRFSAERLKGVDSTLKIQPAKLEDSAVYLCASSSQGSTGELFFGEGSRLTVL.

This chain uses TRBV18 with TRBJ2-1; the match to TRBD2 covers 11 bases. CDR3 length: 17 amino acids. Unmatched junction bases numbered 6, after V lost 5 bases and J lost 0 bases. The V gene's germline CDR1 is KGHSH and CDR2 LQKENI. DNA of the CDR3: TGTGCCAGCTCAGAGGGACTAGCGGATAGCTCCTACAATGAGCAGTTCTTC. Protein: CASSEGLADSSYNEQFF.

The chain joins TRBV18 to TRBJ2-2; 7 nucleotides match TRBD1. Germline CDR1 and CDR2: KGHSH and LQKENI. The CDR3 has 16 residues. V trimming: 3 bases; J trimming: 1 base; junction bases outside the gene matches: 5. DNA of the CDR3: TGTGCCAGCTCACCGCCGGGACAGTGGAACACCGGGGAGCTGTTTTTT. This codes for CASSPPGQWNTGELFF.